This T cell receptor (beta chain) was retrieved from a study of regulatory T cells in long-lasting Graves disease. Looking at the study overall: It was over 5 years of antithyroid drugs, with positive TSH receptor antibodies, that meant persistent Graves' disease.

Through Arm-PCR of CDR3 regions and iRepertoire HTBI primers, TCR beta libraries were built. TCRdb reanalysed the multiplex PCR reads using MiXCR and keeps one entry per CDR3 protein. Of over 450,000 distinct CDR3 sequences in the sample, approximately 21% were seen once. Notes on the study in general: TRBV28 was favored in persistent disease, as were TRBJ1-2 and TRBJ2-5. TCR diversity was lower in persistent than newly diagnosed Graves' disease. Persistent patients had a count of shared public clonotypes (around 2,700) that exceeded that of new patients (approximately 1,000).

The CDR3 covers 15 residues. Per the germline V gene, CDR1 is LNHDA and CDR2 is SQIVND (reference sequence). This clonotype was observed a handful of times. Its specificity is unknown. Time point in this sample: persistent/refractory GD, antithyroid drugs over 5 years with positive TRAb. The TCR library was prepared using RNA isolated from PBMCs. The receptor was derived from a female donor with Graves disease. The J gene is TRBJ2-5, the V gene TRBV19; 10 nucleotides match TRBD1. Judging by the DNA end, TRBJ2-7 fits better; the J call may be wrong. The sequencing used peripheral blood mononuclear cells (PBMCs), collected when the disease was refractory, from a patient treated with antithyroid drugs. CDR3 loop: CASSDPGQGLGEQYF. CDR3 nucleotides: TGTGCCAGTAGTGACCCGGGACAGGGGTTAGGCGAGCAGTACTTC.